This TCR beta chain came from a study of blood T cell repertoires in COVID-19. On the study more broadly: There were acute and convalescent COVID-19 samples, and they came from the United States, Italy and Spain.

Assay used: immunoSEQ multiplex PCR; TCRdb lists only in-frame clones, some missing. The sample holds hundreds of thousands of clones; about 85% are singletons and the top ten take roughly 2%. J lost 6 bases, V lost 7 bases, and 9 bases had no gene match. Germline V CDR1 and CDR2: LNHDA, SQIVND (reference sequence). The CDR3 spans 15 residues. The rearrangement links TRBV19 to TRBJ1-6; TRBD1 aligns across 7 bases. The sample comprised peripheral blood. The receptor comes from a man younger than 30 with active or convalescent COVID-19. The CDR3: CASKTEGARNSPLHF. In nucleotides, the CDR3 is TGTGCCAGTAAGACGGAGGGGGCGCGTAATTCACCCCTCCACTTT.